This is a list of T cell receptor beta chains from one sample in a study of T cell repertoires in cytomegalovirus infection. In TCRdb, the reads were re-called with MiXCR into one record per CDR3 protein. The sample records hundreds of thousands of distinct CDR3 sequences, 8% to 10% being singletons. The sequenced sample consisted of PBMCs. The receptors here all came from a human donor in good health (CMV status not recorded). Some clones in this sample may be carry-over from other donors' samples. Both conserved end residues are part of each CDR3.

v_call	j_call	cdr3_aa
TRBV20-1	TRBJ2-1	CGARGGLAGRGSYNEQFF
TRBV7-2	TRBJ2-5	CASSLTGTSGAVKETQYF
TRBV28	TRBJ2-7	CASRTGRYEQYF
TRBV2	TRBJ1-4	CASGRDVANEKLFF
TRBV7-9	TRBJ2-1	CASSPSRGSSYNEQFF
TRBV5-1	TRBJ2-2	CASSLNLAGGNTGELFF
TRBV10-3	TRBJ1-2	CAISESHSWAYGYTF
TRBV20-1	TRBJ1-6	CSARDTGASPLHF
TRBV7-2	TRBJ1-3	CASSFTGQSSGNTIYF
TRBV12-3/TRBV12-4	TRBJ2-1	CASSLLGGRYNEQFF
TRBV7-9	TRBJ2-5	CASRSRQNQETQYF
TRBV6-2/TRBV6-3	TRBJ1-6	CASSYRTANSPLHF
TRBV5-1	TRBJ1-1	CASSLDPGTKVEAFF
TRBV27	TRBJ2-5	CASSRELRETQYF
TRBV30	TRBJ2-1	CAWSTSGIYNEQFF
TRBV7-2	TRBJ2-2	CASSMTASGRYGGELFF
TRBV12-3/TRBV12-4	TRBJ2-7	CASSAGYEQYF
TRBV6-5	TRBJ1-2	CASSSGQGPRGYGYTF
TRBV7-8	TRBJ2-7	CASSPGTSASSYEQYF
TRBV24-1	TRBJ2-3	CATSERLAGVPDTQYF
TRBV7-2	TRBJ2-7	CASSLAAQGASYEQYF
TRBV7-7	TRBJ2-5	CASSFQRIETQYF
TRBV12-3/TRBV12-4	TRBJ1-2	CASLTGGYGYTF
TRBV7-9	TRBJ1-3	CAVREGLSGNTIYF
TRBV12-3/TRBV12-4	TRBJ1-1	CASSSWDGNTEAFF
TRBV7-6	TRBJ2-3	CASREAGGRSTDTQYF
TRBV7-2	TRBJ1-4	CASSSYPGPNEKLFF